The 28 T cell receptor beta chains below all came from one sample that was sequenced in a study of shared clonotypes between healthy human individuals (TCRdb year 2020). The library was obtained by the immunoSEQ multiplex PCR assay. TCRdb obtained this table from immuneACCESS and retained in-frame rearrangements with V and J assigned. These tables miss some clones; where compared with another copy, unresolved V genes account for less than half of the shortfall, and the remainder is unexplained. This sample lists about 1.4 million clones; roughly 96% were detected once. The biggest ten clones account for roughly 1.2% of the sample. Sample: naive CD4+ T cells sorted from blood. The meaning of the sample's cell subset or site label: CD45RA+ positively selected. Receptors were obtained from a man aged 25 to 40 in good health.

Note on this clone: Within the sample, other DNA sequences also encode this same CDR3. The chain has TRBV9 and TRBJ1-2, with D hard to call. Germline CDR1 SGDLS, CDR2 YYNGEE. The CDR3 spans 14 residues. Trimming pared 0 bases from V and 4 bases from J, leaving 10 bases between. The CDR3 DNA reads as TGTGCCAGCAGCGTAGCAGATTCGCTCTATGGCTACACCTTC. Its protein product is CASSVADSLYGYTF.

The chain is built from TRBV18 and TRBJ2-1; TRBD1 aligns across 7 bases. Trimming took 4 bases from V and 0 from J; bases not matched to a gene: 3. Germline CDR1 reads KGHSH; CDR2 reads LQKENI. This CDR3 is 15 amino acids long. Written as DNA, the CDR3 is TGTGCCAGCTCACACCGGGACAGCTCCTACAATGAGCAGTTCTTC. Its translation is CASSHRDSSYNEQFF.

This chain uses TRBV27 with TRBJ2-7, with 10 bases that match TRBD2. The CDR3 is 14 residues long. V lost 5 bases and J lost 4; bases outside the gene matches: 5. From germline, CDR1 is MNHEY and CDR2 SMNVEV (reference sequence). CDR3 DNA: TGTGCCAGCAGTCCCAGACTAGCGGGTTACGAGCAGTACTTC. Translated, it gives CASSPRLAGYEQYF.

The rearrangement links TRBV7-8 to TRBJ2-7, with D unclear. The CDR3 is 12 amino acids. Trimming took 1 base from V and 6 from J, leaving 7 bases between them. Germline V gene data show CDR1 as SGHVS and CDR2 as FQNEAQ. The CDR3 loop is CASSLDGGEQYF. The DNA of the CDR3 is TGTGCCAGCAGCTTAGACGGTGGCGAGCAGTACTTC.

The chain carries TRBV28 and TRBJ2-7; D unresolved. The length of the CDR3 is 13 residues. V shed 6 bases and J shed 2 bases, with 11 bases lying between them. Germline CDR1 MDHEN, CDR2 SYDVKM. The chain's CDR3 is CASRPSPPYEQYF. The CDR3 nucleotides read TGTGCCAGCAGGCCCTCACCCCCCTACGAGCAGTACTTC.

Turning to this clone: The junction departs from germline at one end; a sequencing error may be responsible. This chain connects TRBV7-7 to TRBJ2-1, with 7 bases that match TRBD2. Germline CDR1 SSHAT, CDR2 FNYEAQ (reference sequence). CDR3 size: 15 residues. In DNA, the CDR3 is TGTGCTAGCAGCTTAGGCCTAGCGGCCCACAATGAGCAGTTCTTC. This encodes CASSLGLAAHNEQFF. Full variable domain (rest looked up from reference TRBV7-7 and TRBJ2-1): GAGVSQSPRYKVTKRGQDVTLRCDPISSHATLYWYQQALGQGPEFLTYFNYEAQPDKSGLPSDRFSAERPEGSISTLTIQRTEQRDSAMYRCASSLGLAAHNEQFFGPGTRLTVL.

This sequence joins TRBV9 and TRBJ1-3, with 7 nucleotides matching TRBD1. From germline, CDR1 is SGDLS and CDR2 YYNGEE. This CDR3 has 17 amino acids. J lost 0 bases, V lost 3 bases, and 9 bases had no gene match. CDR3 nucleotide sequence: TGTGCCAGCAGCGCGGGACAGCCTCCCCTCTCTGGAAACACCATATATTTT. Translated: CASSAGQPPLSGNTIYF.

The rearrangement joins TRBV6-6 to TRBJ2-2, with D uncertain. There are 14 residues in the CDR3. Germline CDR1 and CDR2: MNHNY and SVGAGI (reference sequence). Trimming left V 7 bases short and J 0 bases short, with 9 bases between. CDR3: CASMGGSNTGELFF. The CDR3 DNA reads TGTGCCAGCATGGGCGGCTCGAACACCGGGGAGCTGTTTTTT.

A single count supports this clone. The chain has TRBV29-1 and TRBJ2-6; D is uncertain. The germline gives CDR1 SQVTM, CDR2 ANQGSEA. The CDR3 is 13 amino acids. Trimming pared 4 bases from V and 4 bases from J, leaving 8 bases between. CDR3 loop: CSVVGKGANVLTF. CDR3 coding DNA: TGCAGCGTTGTAGGGAAAGGGGCCAACGTCCTGACTTTC.

The chain is built from TRBV6-1 and TRBJ1-2; 7 nucleotides line up with TRBD1. CDR3 size: 14 residues. The germline CDR1 and CDR2 sequences are MNHNS and SASEGT. The V and J ends lost 3 bases and 4 bases, in that order; junction bases with no gene match: 5. This CDR3 reads CASSETGSAYGYTF. CDR3 in DNA: TGTGCCAGCAGTGAGACAGGGTCCGCCTATGGCTACACCTTC.

J is TRBJ2-2 and V is TRBV7-2; D assignment may be TRBD1 or TRBD2 (5 bases each). CDR3 size: 15 residues. V was trimmed by 7 bases and J by 6 bases, leaving 18 bases between them. Looked up from germline, CDR1 is SGHTA and CDR2 is FQGNSA. DNA for the CDR3: TGTGCCAGCACCCCAGGGCAGGGAGACCCCGGGGAGCTGTTTTTT. Its translation: CASTPGQGDPGELFF.

The chain combines TRBV29-1 with TRBJ1-2; the match to TRBD1 covers 7 bases. After removal of 3 bases from V and 3 bases from J, the junction contained 13 bases not matched to a gene. This CDR3 is 16 amino acids long. CDR1 and CDR2 from the germline V gene are SQVTM and ANQGSEA. CDR3 DNA sequence: TGCAGCGTTGATTTCCCCGGGACAGATCAAGACTATGGCTACACCTTC. Translating gives CSVDFPGTDQDYGYTF.

The gene calls are TRBV7-2 and TRBJ1-1; D unclear. Germline CDR1 is SGHTA and CDR2 is FQGNSA. This CDR3 comprises 15 residues. V was clipped by 1 base and J by 1 base, with 10 bases between them. CDR3 sequence reads: CASSLDLRQNTEAFF. In DNA form, the CDR3 reads TGTGCCAGCAGCTTAGATTTAAGACAGAACACTGAAGCTTTCTTT.

V and J are TRBV11-3 and TRBJ2-1; 10 bases are shared with TRBD2. The CDR3 contains 15 residues. Germline CDR1 SGHNT, CDR2 YENEEA. V lost 1 base and J lost 9; bases outside the gene matches: 6. The CDR3 loop reads CASSLGASGSGEQFF. For the CDR3, the DNA is TGTGCCAGCAGCTTAGGGGCTAGCGGGAGTGGTGAGCAGTTCTTC.

This rearrangement joins TRBV13 to TRBJ2-1; 10 bases map to TRBD2. The CDR3 is 15 amino acids. Looked up from germline, CDR1 is PRHDT and CDR2 is FYEKMQ (reference sequence). The trim removed 6 bases at V and 3 bases at J, leaving 5 bases unmatched. The CDR3 nucleotides are TGTGCCAGCAGAAGTAGCGGGGGGCTCTACAATGAGCAGTTCTTC. This codes for CASRSSGGLYNEQFF.

This chain connects TRBV4-2 to TRBJ2-7; a weak D match, TRBD2 (6 bases). V gave up 3 bases and J gave up 0 bases, with 12 bases separating them. This CDR3 has 15 amino acids. CDR1 is LGHNA and CDR2 is YNFKEQ in the germline V gene. CDR3 sequence (DNA): TGTGCCAGCAGCCACAGGGAAGCGGGCTCCTACGAGCAGTACTTC. The encoded protein is CASSHREAGSYEQYF.

The gene calls are TRBV4-2 and TRBJ2-7; no reliable D call. The CDR3 spans 14 residues. V lost 1 base, J lost 3 bases, and 10 bases lay in between. Germline V lookup: CDR1 LGHNA, CDR2 YNFKEQ. CDR3 in DNA: TGTGCCAGCAGCCAAGCGCCAGCGAGCTACGAGCAGTACTTC. This codes for CASSQAPASYEQYF.

V gene TRBV27 combines with J gene TRBJ1-2, with no clear D. CDR1 and CDR2 from the germline V gene are MNHEY and SMNVEV (reference sequence). The CDR3 is 15 amino acids. V was clipped by 4 bases and J by 0 bases, with 12 bases between them. The CDR3 reads CASSWVGGSNYGYTF. CDR3 nucleotide sequence: TGTGCCAGCAGTTGGGTTGGAGGGTCTAACTATGGCTACACCTTC.

V is TRBV10-3 and J is TRBJ2-1; 8 positions match TRBD1. CDR3 size: 14 residues. Unmatched junction bases numbered 4, after V lost 2 bases and J lost 7 bases. Germline values: CDR1 ENHRY, CDR2 SYGVKD. The CDR3: CAISEARTGNEQFF. The CDR3 DNA sequence: TGTGCCATCAGTGAGGCCCGGACAGGGAATGAGCAGTTCTTC.

The chain employs TRBV5-4 and TRBJ1-3; D gene unclear. The CDR3 is made up of 17 amino acids. The V and J ends lost 0 bases and 0 bases respectively, with 13 bases between them. In germline, CDR1 is SGHNT, CDR2 YYREEE (reference sequence). DNA for the CDR3: TGTGCCAGCAGCTTGGTCGGTGGTGATAGCTCTGGAAACACCATATATTTT. Amino acid sequence: CASSLVGGDSSGNTIYF. Variable domain in full (rest from reference TRBV5-4 and TRBJ1-3): ETGVTQSPTHLIKTRGQQVTLRCSSQSGHNTVSWYQQALGQGPQFIFQYYREEENGRGNFPPRFSGLQFPNYSSELNVNALELDDSALYLCASSLVGGDSSGNTIYFGEGSWLTVV.

This chain connects TRBV18 to TRBJ1-1, with TRBD1 as a possible D gene (6 bases). CDR1 is KGHSH and CDR2 is LQKENI in the germline V gene. The germline V and J ends were trimmed by 3 bases and 4 bases, with 15 bases remaining between them. This CDR3 is built from 15 residues. In DNA form, the CDR3 reads TGTGCCAGCTCACCGTTGGGGGGAGGGGGCACTGAAGCTTTCTTT. It yields the protein CASSPLGGGGTEAFF.

The CDR3 sequence is CASSQTGHTQYF. CDR3 coding DNA: TGTGCCAGCAGCCAGACAGGGCATACGCAGTATTTT. This rearrangement joins TRBV6-5 to TRBJ2-3; 7 nucleotides line up with TRBD1. Germline assignment: CDR1 MNHEY and CDR2 SVGAGI. This CDR3 has 12 residues. Trimming took 6 bases from V and 7 from J; bases not matched to a gene: 4.

The CDR3, as DNA: TGTGCCAGCAGCTTAGCACGCCTATCTGGCACCGGGGAGCTGTTTTTT. This codes for CASSLARLSGTGELFF. The V call is TRBV7-8, the J call TRBJ2-2; D is unresolved. The CDR3 covers 16 residues. Deletions cut 0 bases from V and 4 bases from J, with 12 bases between. Germline V gene sequence: CDR1 SGHVS, CDR2 FQNEAQ.

The chain employs TRBV19 and TRBJ1-5; no firm D call. The CDR3 covers 15 residues. V lost 1 base and J lost 10, with 17 bases in between. Germline lookup yields CDR1 LNHDA and CDR2 SQIVND (reference sequence). The CDR3 loop reads CASSIVAAQGGPQHF. The CDR3 DNA is TGTGCCAGTAGTATAGTAGCAGCACAAGGAGGTCCCCAGCATTTT.

The chain combines TRBV5-1 with TRBJ2-1; D might be TRBD2 (5 bases). V lost 3 bases and J 5 bases, leaving 15 bases between the germline ends. Germline V CDR1 and CDR2: SGHRS, YFSETQ. The CDR3 contains 15 residues. CDR3 bases: TGCGCCAGCAGCTCTCGAGGTAGCGCGAACAATGAGCAGTTCTTC. Its protein product is CASSSRGSANNEQFF.

Only one count was recorded for this clone. This chain uses TRBV5-5 with TRBJ1-3; weak D call: TRBD1 (6 bases). This CDR3 is built from 16 residues. V was shortened by 6 bases and J by 0 bases, with 16 bases between the two germline ends. CDR1 is SGHKS, CDR2 YYEKEE, per germline (reference sequence). Here the CDR3 DNA reads TGTGCCAGCAACCCGGGGGCCACTAACTCTGGAAACACCATATATTTT. It codes for CASNPGATNSGNTIYF.

The chain couples TRBV7-8 to TRBJ1-2; D is undetermined. Germline-derived CDR1 and CDR2 are SGHVS and FQNEAQ. The CDR3 extends over 13 amino acids. V was pared by 4 bases and J by 4 bases, with 10 bases between. The CDR3 loop reads CASSSLTSYGYTF. In DNA, the CDR3 is TGTGCCAGCAGCTCCTTAACCTCCTATGGCTACACCTTC. Combining the CDR3 with reference TRBV7-8 and TRBJ1-2 gives the whole variable domain GAGVSQSPRYKVAKRGQDVALRCDPISGHVSLFWYQQALGQGPEFLTYFQNEAQLDKSGLPSDRFFAERPEGSVSTLKIQRTQQEDSAVYLCASSSLTSYGYTFGSGTRLTVV.

This rearrangement joins TRBV5-6 to TRBJ2-5; TRBD2 matches at 9 bases. The CDR3 spans 17 residues. CDR1 SGHDT and CDR2 YYEEEE come from the germline V gene. J lost 0 bases, V lost 0 bases, and 6 bases had no gene match. The CDR3 sequence is CASSLEVLAGNQETQYF. DNA for the CDR3: TGTGCCAGCAGCTTGGAGGTGCTAGCGGGGAACCAAGAGACCCAGTACTTC.